The 3 T cell receptor beta chains presented below share a single source sample, sequenced in a study of beta chain features in type 1 diabetes. Study-wide results and caveats: Type 1 diabetes patients had TCRB CDR3s that were shorter (moderately but significantly so) in all four CD4+ subsets.

Expressed TCRB transcripts were sequenced because the entire RNA isolate underwent reverse transcription. TCRdb keeps only in-frame clones here, not all; method: immunoSEQ multiplex PCR. The top ten clones hold 0.008% to 0.011% of a sample with 400,000 or so clones, over 9.5% of them seen once. These receptors have no identified antigens. The specimen was naive CD4+ T cells from blood. These receptors were collected from a woman between 18 and 29 years old with type 1 diabetes.

In the case of this clone: At the DNA level, this CDR3 is encoded by other sequences in the same sample as well. CDR3 bases: TGTGCCAGCAGCGTTGGGACTAGCGGGGACAATGAGCAGTTCTTC. Its protein product is CASSVGTSGDNEQFF. The chain employs TRBV9 and TRBJ2-1; 13 bases fit TRBD2. The CDR3 extends over 15 amino acids. CDR1 and CDR2 from the germline V gene are SGDLS and YYNGEE. The trim removed 2 bases at V and 5 bases at J, leaving 1 base unmatched.

The chain recombines TRBV30 with TRBJ1-5; D gene uncertain. Germline loops: CDR1 GTSNPN, CDR2 SVGIG (reference sequence). The CDR3 runs 13 residues. Trimming shortened V by 2 bases and J by 2 bases, and 7 bases separated the two germline ends. CDR3 residues: CAWSPRGNQPQHF. The CDR3 DNA follows: TGTGCCTGGAGTCCCCGGGGCAATCAGCCCCAGCATTTT. Variable domain in full (rest from reference TRBV30 and TRBJ1-5): SQTIHQWPATLVQPVGSPLSLECTVEGTSNPNLYWYRQAAGRGLQLLFYSVGIGQISSEVPQNLSASRPQDRQFILSSKKLLLSDSGFYLCAWSPRGNQPQHFGDGTRLSIL.

In its sample, this clone was seen a few times. The genes are TRBV5-4 and TRBJ2-3; 10 bases are a match to TRBD2. Losses at the gene ends were 4 bases for V and 2 bases for J; bases not matched to a gene: 4. CDR1 is SGHNT, CDR2 YYREEE, per germline (reference sequence). The CDR3 contains 15 residues. This CDR3 reads CASSRSGGATDTQYF. The CDR3 DNA reads as TGTGCCAGCAGCCGGAGCGGGGGGGCCACAGATACGCAGTATTTT.